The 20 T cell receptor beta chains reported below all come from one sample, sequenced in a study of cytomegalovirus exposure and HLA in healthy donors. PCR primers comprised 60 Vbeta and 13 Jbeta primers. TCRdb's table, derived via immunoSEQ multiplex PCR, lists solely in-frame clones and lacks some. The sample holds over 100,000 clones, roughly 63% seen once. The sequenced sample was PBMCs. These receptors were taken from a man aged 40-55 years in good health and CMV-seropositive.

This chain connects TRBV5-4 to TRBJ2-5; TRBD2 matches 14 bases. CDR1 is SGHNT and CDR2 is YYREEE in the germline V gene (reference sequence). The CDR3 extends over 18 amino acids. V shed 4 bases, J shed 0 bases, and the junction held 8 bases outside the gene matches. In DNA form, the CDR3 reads TGTGCCAGCAGCCTGGGGACTAGCGGGGGTCTGTACCAAGAGACCCAGTACTTC. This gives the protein CASSLGTSGGLYQETQYF.

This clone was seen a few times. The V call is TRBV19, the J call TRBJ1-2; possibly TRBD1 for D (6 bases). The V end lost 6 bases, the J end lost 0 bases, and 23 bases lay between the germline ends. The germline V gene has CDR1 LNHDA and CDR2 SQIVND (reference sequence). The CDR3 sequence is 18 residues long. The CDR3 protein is CASSQQGPTHRTNYGYTF. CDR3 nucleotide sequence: TGTGCCAGTAGCCAACAGGGTCCCACCCACCGCACTAACTATGGCTACACCTTC.

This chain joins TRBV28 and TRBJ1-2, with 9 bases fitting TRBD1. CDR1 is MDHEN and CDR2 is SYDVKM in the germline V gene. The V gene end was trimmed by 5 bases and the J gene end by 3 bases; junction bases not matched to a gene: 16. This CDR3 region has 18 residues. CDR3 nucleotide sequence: TGTGCCAGCAGTATCAGGACAGGGGACCCATACCCTCACTATGGCTACACCTTC. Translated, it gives CASSIRTGDPYPHYGYTF.

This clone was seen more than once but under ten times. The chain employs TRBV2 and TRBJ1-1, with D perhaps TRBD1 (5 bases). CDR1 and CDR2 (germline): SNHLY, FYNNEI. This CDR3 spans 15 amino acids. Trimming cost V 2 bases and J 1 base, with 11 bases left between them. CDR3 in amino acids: CASSEPQTGNTEAFF. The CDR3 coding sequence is TGTGCCAGCAGTGAACCACAAACAGGGAACACTGAAGCTTTCTTT.

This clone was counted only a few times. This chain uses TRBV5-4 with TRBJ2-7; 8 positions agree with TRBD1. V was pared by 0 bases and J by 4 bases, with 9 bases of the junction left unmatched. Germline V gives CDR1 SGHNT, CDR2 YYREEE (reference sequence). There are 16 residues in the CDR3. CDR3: CASSLGGQEGAYEQYF. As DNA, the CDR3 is TGTGCCAGCAGCTTGGGGGGACAGGAGGGGGCTTACGAGCAGTACTTC.

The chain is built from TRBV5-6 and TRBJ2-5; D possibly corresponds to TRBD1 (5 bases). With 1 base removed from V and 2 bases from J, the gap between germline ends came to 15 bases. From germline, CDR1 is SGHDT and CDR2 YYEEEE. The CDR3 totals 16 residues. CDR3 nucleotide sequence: TGTGCCAGCAGCTTGTACAGGCCCCGCCGGCAAGAGACCCAGTACTTC. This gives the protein CASSLYRPRRQETQYF.

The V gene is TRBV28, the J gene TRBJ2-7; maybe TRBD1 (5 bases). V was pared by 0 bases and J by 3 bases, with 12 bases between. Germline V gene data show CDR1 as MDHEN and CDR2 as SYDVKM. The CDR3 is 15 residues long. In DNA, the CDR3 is TGTGCCAGCAGTTTATGGGGCAGGGCTTACTACGAGCAGTACTTC. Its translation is CASSLWGRAYYEQYF.

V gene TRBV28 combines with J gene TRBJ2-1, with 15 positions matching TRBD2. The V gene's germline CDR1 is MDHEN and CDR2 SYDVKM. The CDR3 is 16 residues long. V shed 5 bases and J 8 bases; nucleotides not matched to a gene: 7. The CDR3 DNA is TGTGCCAGCAGTCCCCGGACTAGCGGGAGGGCCTATGAGCAGTTCTTC. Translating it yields CASSPRTSGRAYEQFF.

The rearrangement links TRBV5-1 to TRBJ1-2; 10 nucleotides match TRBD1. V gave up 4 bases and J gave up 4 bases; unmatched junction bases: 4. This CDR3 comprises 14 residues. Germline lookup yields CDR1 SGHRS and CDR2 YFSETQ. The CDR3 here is CASSRDRGGYGYTF. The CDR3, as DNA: TGCGCCAGCAGCCGGGACAGGGGTGGCTATGGCTACACCTTC.

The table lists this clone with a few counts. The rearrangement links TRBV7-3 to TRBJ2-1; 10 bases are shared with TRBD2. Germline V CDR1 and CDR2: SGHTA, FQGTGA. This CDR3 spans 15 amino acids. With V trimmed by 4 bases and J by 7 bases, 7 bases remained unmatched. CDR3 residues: CASSSQRGGGNEQFF. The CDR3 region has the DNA TGTGCCAGCAGCTCTCAGCGGGGGGGAGGGAATGAGCAGTTCTTC.

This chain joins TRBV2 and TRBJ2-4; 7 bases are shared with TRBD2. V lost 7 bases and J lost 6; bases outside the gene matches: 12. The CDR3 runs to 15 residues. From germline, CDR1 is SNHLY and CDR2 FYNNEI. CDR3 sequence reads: CASKRLAGPGNIQYF. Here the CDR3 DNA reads TGTGCCAGCAAGAGACTAGCAGGGCCGGGAAACATTCAGTACTTC.

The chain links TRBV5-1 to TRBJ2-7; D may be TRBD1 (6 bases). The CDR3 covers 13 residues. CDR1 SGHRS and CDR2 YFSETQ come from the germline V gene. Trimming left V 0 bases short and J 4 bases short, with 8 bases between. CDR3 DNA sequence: TGCGCCAGCAGCTTGGAGGGGGAGTACGAGCAGTACTTC. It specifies CASSLEGEYEQYF.

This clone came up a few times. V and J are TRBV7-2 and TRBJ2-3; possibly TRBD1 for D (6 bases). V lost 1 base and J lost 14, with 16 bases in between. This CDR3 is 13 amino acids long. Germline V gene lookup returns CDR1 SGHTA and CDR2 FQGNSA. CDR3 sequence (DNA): TGTGCCAGCAGCTTAGTCGATCAGGGGCTGGGGTATTTT. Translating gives CASSLVDQGLGYF.

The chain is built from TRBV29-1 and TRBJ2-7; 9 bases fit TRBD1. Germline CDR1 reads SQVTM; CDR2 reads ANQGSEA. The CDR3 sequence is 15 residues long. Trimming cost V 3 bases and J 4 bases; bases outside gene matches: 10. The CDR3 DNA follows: TGCAGCGTTGAGCCCGCGGACAGGGGAGGGTACGAGCAGTACTTC. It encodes CSVEPADRGGYEQYF.

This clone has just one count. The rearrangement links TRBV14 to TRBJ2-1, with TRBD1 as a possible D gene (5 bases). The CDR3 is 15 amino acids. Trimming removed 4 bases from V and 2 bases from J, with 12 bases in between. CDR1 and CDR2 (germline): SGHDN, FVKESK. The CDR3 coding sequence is TGTGCCAGCAGCCCGCGACAGAACCCCTACAATGAGCAGTTCTTC. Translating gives CASSPRQNPYNEQFF.

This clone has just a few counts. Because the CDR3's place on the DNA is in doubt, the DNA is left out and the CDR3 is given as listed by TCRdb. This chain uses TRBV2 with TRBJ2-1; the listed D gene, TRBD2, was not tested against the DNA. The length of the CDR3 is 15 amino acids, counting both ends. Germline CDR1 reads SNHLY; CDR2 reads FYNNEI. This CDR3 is CASILGLAGRYEQFF.

The CDR3 DNA sequence: TGTGCCAGCAGTGAACAGGGGCAGGGGAAACAAGAAAAACTGTTTTTT. Translated, it gives CASSEQGQGKQEKLFF. The gene calls are TRBV2 and TRBJ1-4; D is perhaps TRBD1 (6 bases). Trimming removed 2 bases at V and 8 bases at J, with 18 bases between. The CDR3 has 16 amino acids. Germline loops: CDR1 SNHLY, CDR2 FYNNEI.

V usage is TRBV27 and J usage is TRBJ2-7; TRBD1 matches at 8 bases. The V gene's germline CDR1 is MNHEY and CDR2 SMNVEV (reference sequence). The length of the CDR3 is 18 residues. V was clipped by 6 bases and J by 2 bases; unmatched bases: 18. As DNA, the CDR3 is TGTGCCAGCAGGCCCGATTTTCGGGGACAGGTTCTTCCCTACGAGCAGTACTTC. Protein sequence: CASRPDFRGQVLPYEQYF.

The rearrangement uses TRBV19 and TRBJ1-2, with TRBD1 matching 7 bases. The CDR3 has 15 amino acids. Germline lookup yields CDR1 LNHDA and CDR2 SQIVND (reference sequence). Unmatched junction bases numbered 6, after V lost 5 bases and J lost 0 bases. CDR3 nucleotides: TGTGCCAGTAGTGACGGGACAGCTCCTAACTATGGCTACACCTTC. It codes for CASSDGTAPNYGYTF.

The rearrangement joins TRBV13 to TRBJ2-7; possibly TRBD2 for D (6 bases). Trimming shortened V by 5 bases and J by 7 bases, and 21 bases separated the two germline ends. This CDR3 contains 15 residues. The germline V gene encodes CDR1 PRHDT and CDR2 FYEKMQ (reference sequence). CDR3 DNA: TGTGCCAGCAGCGTCCGAGCGGCCCGGCGGGAAGAGCAGTACTTC. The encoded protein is CASSVRAARREEQYF. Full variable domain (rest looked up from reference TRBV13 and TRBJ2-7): AAGVIQSPRHLIKEKRETATLKCYPIPRHDTVYWYQQGPGQDPQFLISFYEKMQSDKGSIPDRFSAQQFSDYHSELNMSSLELGDSALYFCASSVRAARREEQYFGPGTRLTVT.